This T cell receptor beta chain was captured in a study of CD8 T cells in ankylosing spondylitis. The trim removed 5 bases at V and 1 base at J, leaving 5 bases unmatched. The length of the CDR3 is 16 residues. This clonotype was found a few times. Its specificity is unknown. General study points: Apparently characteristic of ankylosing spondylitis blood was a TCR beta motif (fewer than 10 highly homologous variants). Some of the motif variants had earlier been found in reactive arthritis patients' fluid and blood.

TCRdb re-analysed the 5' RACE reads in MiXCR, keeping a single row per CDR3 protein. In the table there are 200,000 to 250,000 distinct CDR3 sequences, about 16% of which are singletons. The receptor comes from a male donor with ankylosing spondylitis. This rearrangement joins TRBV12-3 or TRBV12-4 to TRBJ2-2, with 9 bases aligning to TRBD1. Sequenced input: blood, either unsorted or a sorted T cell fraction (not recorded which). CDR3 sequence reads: CASSNRGRMNTGELFF. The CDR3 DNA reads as TGTGCCAGCAGTAACAGGGGGCGTATGAACACCGGGGAGCTGTTTTTT.